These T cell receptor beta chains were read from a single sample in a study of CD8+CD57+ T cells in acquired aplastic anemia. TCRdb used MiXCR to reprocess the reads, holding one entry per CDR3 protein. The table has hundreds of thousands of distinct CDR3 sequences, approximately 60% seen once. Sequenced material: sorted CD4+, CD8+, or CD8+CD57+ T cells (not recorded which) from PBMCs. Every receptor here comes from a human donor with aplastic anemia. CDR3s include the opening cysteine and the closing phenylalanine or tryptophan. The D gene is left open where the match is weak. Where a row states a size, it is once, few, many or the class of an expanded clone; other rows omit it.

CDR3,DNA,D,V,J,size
CASNWGQAASEHF,TGTGCCAGTAATTGGGGACAGGCAGCGTCCGAGCATTTT,TRBD1,TRBV19,TRBJ1-5,NA
CATTTGEFKQPQHF,TGTGCCACCACGACAGGGGAGTTTAAGCAGCCCCAGCATTTT,TRBD1,TRBV10-3,TRBJ1-5,NA
CASSTGQGYADTQYF,TGTGCCAGCAGTACGGGACAGGGGTACGCAGATACGCAGTATTTT,TRBD1,TRBV6-5,TRBJ2-3,NA
CATSDSDDRGRSEAFF,TGTGCCACCAGTGATTCCGATGACAGGGGGCGGTCTGAAGCTTTCTTT,TRBD1,TRBV24-1,TRBJ1-1,NA
CASSEYGTGYNEQFF,TGTGCCAGCAGTGAATACGGGACAGGGTACAATGAGCAGTTCTTC,TRBD1,TRBV25-1,TRBJ2-1,few
CASSPTALQADTQYF,TGTGCCAGCAGCCCAACAGCCTTGCAAGCAGATACGCAGTATTTT,NA,TRBV7-3,TRBJ2-3,many
CSVGGQGASVAEAFF,TGCAGCGTGGGGGGACAGGGGGCTAGTGTCGCTGAAGCTTTCTTT,TRBD1,TRBV29-1,TRBJ1-1,NA
CASSPQRQGFYGYTF,TGTGCCAGTAGTCCCCAGAGACAGGGATTCTATGGCTACACCTTC,TRBD1,TRBV19,TRBJ1-2,many
CASSLQGAGVLDTQYF,TGTGCCAGCAGCTTACAGGGAGCGGGGGTCCTAGATACGCAGTATTTT,TRBD2,TRBV7-8,TRBJ2-3,many
CASSIIAGGGLAKNIQYF,TGTGCCAGTAGTATTATAGCGGGGGGGGGATTAGCCAAAAACATTCAGTACTTC,TRBD2,TRBV19,TRBJ2-4,many
CASRDDVLTF,TGTGCCAGCAGGGACGACGTCCTGACTTTC,NA,TRBV12-3/TRBV12-4,TRBJ2-6,NA
CASSFSGHEQYF,TGTGCCAGCAGTTTTTCCGGTCACGAGCAGTACTTC,NA,TRBV12-3/TRBV12-4,TRBJ2-7,once
CASTGSRVGYTF,TGTGCCAGCACCGGGAGTCGGGTCGGCTACACCTTC,NA,TRBV6-1,TRBJ1-2,many
CSLHGGKNRYEQYF,TGCAGTCTACATGGCGGGAAAAATCGCTACGAGCAGTACTTC,NA,TRBV20-1,TRBJ2-7,NA
CATSPSGTQHTDTQYF,TGTGCCACCTCCCCTTCCGGGACACAACACACAGATACGCAGTATTTT,NA,TRBV24-1,TRBJ2-3,NA
CASSVGTGGARNEKLFF,TGTGCCAGCAGCGTTGGGACAGGGGGCGCCCGAAATGAAAAACTGTTTTTT,TRBD1,TRBV9,TRBJ1-4,NA
CASTALDRENGYTF,TGTGCCAGCACTGCACTCGACAGGGAAAATGGCTACACCTTC,TRBD1,TRBV6-5,TRBJ1-2,many
CASSLSGQGNSPLHF,TGTGCCAGCAGCTTATCGGGACAGGGTAATTCACCCCTCCACTTT,TRBD1,TRBV7-8,TRBJ1-6,many
CASSLPSTTEAFF,TGTGCCAGCAGCCTACCCTCTACAACTGAAGCTTTCTTT,NA,TRBV7-9,TRBJ1-1,few
CAISSTGEWNNEQFF,TGTGCCATCAGTTCGACGGGGGAGTGGAACAATGAGCAGTTCTTC,NA,TRBV10-3,TRBJ2-1,NA
CASSVSGQGAVDEQYF,TGTGCCAGCAGCGTATCGGGACAGGGGGCAGTCGACGAGCAGTACTTC,TRBD1,TRBV9,TRBJ2-7,NA
CASSSMTSGSNERFF,TGCGCCAGCAGCTCGATGACTAGCGGGAGCAATGAGCGGTTCTTC,TRBD2,TRBV5-1,TRBJ2-1,NA
CASSESYGTGGTNTEAFF,TGTGCCAGCAGTGAATCGTATGGGACAGGGGGGACGAACACTGAAGCTTTCTTT,TRBD1,TRBV6-1,TRBJ1-1,many
CASSLSGGWGDGYTF,TGTGCCAGCAGCTTATCCGGAGGCTGGGGAGATGGCTACACCTTC,NA,TRBV7-8,TRBJ1-2,NA
CASSPIYGTYEQYF,TGTGCCAGCAGCCCAATTTACGGGACCTACGAGCAGTACTTC,NA,TRBV11-2,TRBJ2-7,NA
CASSRQALNEKLFF,TGTGCCAGCAGTCGACAGGCCCTCAATGAAAAACTGTTTTTT,NA,TRBV6-5,TRBJ1-4,many
CASSLRQVRDEQYF,TGTGCCAGCAGCTTAAGGCAAGTTCGCGACGAGCAGTACTTC,NA,TRBV7-9,TRBJ2-7,many
CSAREGTGEQYF,TGCAGTGCTAGAGAGGGGACTGGTGAGCAGTACTTC,NA,TRBV20-1,TRBJ2-7,NA
CASTQHNEQFF,TGTGCCAGCACCCAACACAATGAGCAGTTCTTC,NA,TRBV7-9,TRBJ2-1,many
CSARGGSYSNQPQHF,TGCAGTGCCCGAGGGGGTAGCTATAGCAATCAGCCCCAGCATTTT,NA,TRBV20-1,TRBJ1-5,NA
CASSHGTGSNSPLHF,TGTGCCAGCAGCCACGGGACAGGTAGTAATTCACCCCTCCACTTT,TRBD1,TRBV7-9,TRBJ1-6,NA
CASTLTSGTSGELFF,TGTGCCAGCACCCTGACTAGCGGGACCTCCGGGGAGCTGTTTTTT,TRBD2,TRBV2,TRBJ2-2,NA